This TCR beta chain was documented in a study of identical twins. Healthy Caucasians, and only they, were the donors. Whole-study results and caveats: Whereas memory repertoires showed no such difference, abundant cord blood beta clonotypes carried fewer insertions.

TCRdb redid the calling of the 5' RACE reads with MiXCR, one entry per CDR3 protein. The sample lists roughly 220,000 distinct CDR3 sequences; under 8.5% were seen once. Trimming removed 5 bases at V and 4 bases at J, with 11 bases between. The V gene's germline CDR1 is SGHDN and CDR2 FVKESK. This CDR3 region has 14 residues. A remark on this clonotype: Antigen: not known.

The same sample was also studied in work on T cells expressing NK-cell markers. This second study says: Several of the donors carried dominant NKG2C+ clonotypes that took up roughly 1.0-8% of their CD8+ T cells. Dominance of the CD3+CD56-NKG2C+ fraction by these clonotypes also held in several donors.

The sequence was obtained from a woman aged 18-30 years in good health. Sequencing was done on a sample of CD8+ T cells sorted from blood. V and J are TRBV14 and TRBJ1-4; D remains ambiguous. The CDR3 region has the DNA TGTGCCAGCAGCTCCGGGCCCCTTAATGAAAAACTGTTTTTT. This codes for CASSSGPLNEKLFF. Variable domain in full (rest from reference TRBV14 and TRBJ1-4): EAGVTQFPSHSVIEKGQTVTLRCDPISGHDNLYWYRRVMGKEIKFLLHFVKESKQDESGMPNNRFLAERTGGTYSTLKVQPAELEDSGVYFCASSSGPLNEKLFFGSGTQLSVL.